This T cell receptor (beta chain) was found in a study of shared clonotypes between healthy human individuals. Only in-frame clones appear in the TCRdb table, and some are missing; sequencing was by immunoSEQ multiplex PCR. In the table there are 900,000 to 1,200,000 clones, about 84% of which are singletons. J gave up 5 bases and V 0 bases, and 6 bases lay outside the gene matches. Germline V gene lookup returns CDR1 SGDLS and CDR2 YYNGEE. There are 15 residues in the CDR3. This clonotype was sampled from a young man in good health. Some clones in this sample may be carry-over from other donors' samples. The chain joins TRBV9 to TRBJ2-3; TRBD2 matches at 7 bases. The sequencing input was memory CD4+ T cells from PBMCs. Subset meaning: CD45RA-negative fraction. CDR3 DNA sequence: TGTGCCAGCAGCGTAGGGGACGGGAGGTTAGATACGCAGTATTTT. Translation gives CASSVGDGRLDTQYF.